Following are 17 T cell receptor beta chains from one sample sequenced in a study of T cell responses to AZD1222 COVID-19 vaccine. TCRdb keeps only in-frame clones here, not all; method: immunoSEQ multiplex PCR. Among about 84,000 clones listed, 75% to 90% were seen once. The sequenced sample was peripheral blood, obtained 28 days after the second AZD1222 dose. The receptors stem from an adult who received the AZD1222 COVID-19 vaccine.

The chain is built from TRBV11-3 and TRBJ1-1, with unresolved D. Per the germline V gene, CDR1 is SGHNT and CDR2 is YENEEA. V shed 2 bases and J shed 5 bases, with 12 bases lying between them. This CDR3 has 14 residues. The CDR3: CASSLPSVRTEAFF. Written as DNA, the CDR3 is TGTGCCAGCAGCTTACCCTCGGTAAGGACTGAAGCTTTCTTT.

This sequence joins TRBV28 and TRBJ1-1; the D gene is possibly TRBD1 (6 bases). V gave up 7 bases and J gave up 2 bases, with 20 bases separating them. Per the germline V gene, CDR1 is MDHEN and CDR2 is SYDVKM. This CDR3 has 16 amino acids. The CDR3 protein is CASISPPGRGNTEAFF. The DNA of the CDR3 is TGTGCCAGCATCAGCCCCCCGGGCAGGGGTAACACTGAAGCTTTCTTT.

V usage is TRBV10-3 and J usage is TRBJ1-2, with D unresolved. The CDR3 contains 18 residues. Germline CDR1 reads ENHRY; CDR2 reads SYGVKD. The V end was cut by 0 bases, the J end by 5 bases, with 22 bases between. The CDR3 reads CAISESFSVGRGWYGYTF. The CDR3 region has the DNA TGTGCCATCAGTGAGTCGTTCAGTGTAGGCCGCGGTTGGTATGGCTACACCTTC.

V gene TRBV5-1 combines with J gene TRBJ1-6; D not resolved. Between the trimmed V and J ends, which lost 3 bases and 7 bases, there was a span of 11 bases. Per germline, CDR1 SGHRS and CDR2 YFSETQ. CDR3 length: 14 amino acids. The CDR3 coding sequence is TGCGCCAGCAGCTCTTCCGACGGGAATTCACCCCTCCACTTT. Protein product: CASSSSDGNSPLHF.

This chain links TRBV19 with TRBJ2-2, with D possibly matching TRBD1 (5 bases). Trimming shortened V by 3 bases and J by 5 bases, and 16 bases separated the two germline ends. Germline V gene sequence: CDR1 LNHDA, CDR2 SQIVND (reference sequence). This CDR3 region has 16 residues. The CDR3 protein is CASSIMTSKGTGELFF. CDR3 DNA sequence: TGTGCCAGTAGTATTATGACTTCAAAGGGGACCGGGGAGCTGTTTTTT.

This clone appeared a single time. The rearrangement uses TRBV9 and TRBJ1-2; D unclear. V was clipped by 7 bases and J by 0 bases, with 13 bases between them. CDR3 length equals 14 residues. Germline CDR1 is SGDLS and CDR2 is YYNGEE. CDR3 residues: CASVSMIANYGYTF. The CDR3 DNA reads as TGTGCCAGCGTAAGTATGATCGCTAACTATGGCTACACCTTC.

The chain couples TRBV11-2 to TRBJ1-4, with D uncertain. In germline, CDR1 is SGHAT, CDR2 FQNNGV. Trimming cost V 4 bases and J 5 bases, with 8 bases left between them. This CDR3 comprises 13 residues. CDR3 sequence (DNA): TGTGCCAGCAGCTCTAAGGCCAATGAAAAACTGTTTTTT. It specifies CASSSKANEKLFF.

The rearrangement joins TRBV5-8 to TRBJ1-2; 7 bases line up with TRBD1. The CDR3 runs 18 residues. V lost 2 bases, J lost 4 bases, and 17 bases stayed unmatched. The germline V gene encodes CDR1 SGHTS and CDR2 YDEGEE. CDR3 in amino acids: CASSLNYQRNRGAYGYTF. The CDR3 region has the DNA TGTGCCAGCAGCTTAAATTACCAGCGTAACAGGGGCGCCTATGGCTACACCTTC.

J is TRBJ1-6 and V is TRBV7-2, with D possibly matching TRBD1 (6 bases). The CDR3 sequence is 14 residues long. Germline V lookup: CDR1 SGHTA, CDR2 FQGNSA. Trimming pared 1 base from V and 9 bases from J, leaving 10 bases between. The chain's CDR3 is CASSLGGGLSPLHF. In DNA, the CDR3 is TGTGCCAGCAGCTTAGGAGGGGGGCTTTCACCCCTCCACTTT.

This rearrangement joins TRBV4-1 to TRBJ2-5; D not resolved. V was clipped by 1 base and J by 2 bases, with 11 bases between them. Germline V gene sequence: CDR1 MGHRA, CDR2 YSYEKL. This CDR3 is 15 amino acids long. Here the CDR3 DNA reads TGCGCCAGCAGCCAAGGTCACAGTATACAAGAGACCCAGTACTTC. Its translation is CASSQGHSIQETQYF.

CDR3 loop: CASSLSTVAGELFF. The CDR3 DNA follows: TGTGCCAGCAGCTTATCTACGGTGGCCGGGGAGCTGTTTTTT. The rearrangement uses TRBV7-2 and TRBJ2-2, with D uncertain. The CDR3 length is 14 residues. V was trimmed by 2 bases and J by 6 bases, leaving 10 bases between them. Germline-derived CDR1 and CDR2 are SGHTA and FQGNSA.

This rearrangement joins TRBV7-7 to TRBJ2-3, with D possibly TRBD2 on 6 matching bases. Germline CDR1 SSHAT, CDR2 FNYEAQ (reference sequence). The CDR3 length is 14 residues. Trimming pared 8 bases from V and 2 bases from J, leaving 14 bases between. The CDR3 bases are TGTGCCAGCTCGAGCGGGTCCCTCACAGATACGCAGTATTTT. This encodes CASSSGSLTDTQYF. The whole variable domain, remainder taken from reference TRBV7-7 and TRBJ2-3, is GAGVSQSPRYKVTKRGQDVTLRCDPISSHATLYWYQQALGQGPEFLTYFNYEAQPDKSGLPSDRFSAERPEGSISTLTIQRTEQRDSAMYRCASSSGSLTDTQYFGPGTRLTVL.

The CDR3 coding sequence is TGTGCCAGTAGTGGACCGCTAGTCTCTGGAAACACCATATATTTT. It is translated as CASSGPLVSGNTIYF. The chain carries TRBV19 and TRBJ1-3, with no clear D. V shed 5 bases and J shed 0 bases, with 11 bases lying between them. The germline V gene encodes CDR1 LNHDA and CDR2 SQIVND (reference sequence). The CDR3 runs 15 residues.

The chain joins TRBV28 to TRBJ1-6, with a weak D call TRBD1 (5 bases). V lost 7 bases and J lost 14, with 15 bases in between. Germline V CDR1 and CDR2: MDHEN, SYDVKM. The CDR3 runs to 12 residues. CDR3 sequence (DNA): TGTGCCAGCACCCCGCCGGGGGGGGCCCTCCACTTT. It translates to CASTPPGGALHF.

The rearrangement uses TRBV3-1 (or the pseudogene TRBV3-2) and TRBJ2-1; D may be TRBD2 (7 bases). The CDR3 is 12 residues long. Trimming left V 4 bases short and J 14 bases short, with 15 bases between. The germline gives CDR1 LGHDT, CDR2 YNNKEL (reference sequence). The DNA for the CDR3 is TGTGCCAGCAGCCCCTCGGGGGCGGGGGAGTTCTTC. As protein: CASSPSGAGEFF.

This clone showed up just a few times. The rearrangement uses TRBV7-6 and TRBJ1-5; D not resolved. Trimming pared 1 base from V and 3 bases from J, leaving 13 bases between. Germline V gene lookup returns CDR1 SGHVS and CDR2 FNYEAQ. CDR3 length equals 16 residues. The CDR3 DNA reads as TGTGCCAGCAGCTTAGGGCCGGGGTATGACAATCAGCCCCAGCATTTT. It specifies CASSLGPGYDNQPQHF.

This clone was seen more than once but under ten times. The chain has TRBV6-1 and TRBJ2-7; 8 bases line up with TRBD1. J lost 8 bases, V lost 2 bases, and 5 bases had no gene match. The germline V gene has CDR1 MNHNS and CDR2 SASEGT. The CDR3 consists of 13 residues. CDR3 DNA sequence: TGTGCCAGCAGTGAAAGTGCCAGGGGGCAGCAGTACGTC. This sequence encodes CASSESARGQQYV.